The 10 T cell receptor beta chains presented below share a single source sample, sequenced in a study of T cells after yellow fever vaccination. TCRdb recomputed calls from the 5' RACE reads with MiXCR, one row per CDR3 protein. The sample has tens of thousands of distinct CDR3 sequences, around 6.9% seen once. The source was CD8+ T cells sorted from PBMCs, collected on the day of the first yellow fever vaccination. The receptors derive from a man aged 18 to 29 who received the YFV17D yellow fever vaccine.

The CDR3 DNA follows: TGCAGCGTCCGTCGTGTGGACAGGGCACCCTATGGCTACACCTTC. Translating it yields CSVRRVDRAPYGYTF. V is TRBV29-1 and J is TRBJ1-2; 8 positions agree with TRBD1. V was pared by 6 bases and J by 4 bases, with 13 bases of the junction left unmatched. Germline V gives CDR1 SQVTM, CDR2 ANQGSEA. The CDR3 consists of 15 residues.

The CDR3 sequence is CASSQPGQGSDTQYF. Here the CDR3 DNA reads TGTGCCAGCAGTCAACCGGGACAGGGGTCAGATACGCAGTATTTT. The chain links TRBV12-3 or TRBV12-4 to TRBJ2-3, with TRBD1 matching 10 bases. CDR3 length: 15 amino acids. The trim removed 5 bases at V and 4 bases at J, leaving 6 bases unmatched.

This clonotype was observed a handful of times. The chain links TRBV6-4 to TRBJ2-7; tentative D call: TRBD1 (6 bases). Germline V gene sequence: CDR1 MRHNA, CDR2 SNTAGT. V shed 11 bases and J shed 3 bases, with 20 bases lying between them. This CDR3 has 14 amino acids. The CDR3 here is CARLRGRVDYEQYV. The CDR3 DNA reads as TGTGCCCGTCTCAGGGGAAGGGTAGACTACGAGCAGTACGTC.

At least ten counts were recorded for this clonotype. The V gene is TRBV27, the J gene TRBJ2-1, with D perhaps assigned TRBD1 or TRBD2 (5 bases each). The CDR3 consists of 13 residues. With 5 bases removed from V and 5 bases from J, the gap between germline ends came to 10 bases. Per germline, CDR1 MNHEY and CDR2 SMNVEV (reference sequence). The CDR3 nucleotides are TGTGCCAGCAGTCCCGGGACCCACAATGAGCAGTTCTTC. The encoded protein is CASSPGTHNEQFF.

This clonotype was observed at least ten times. The CDR3 bases are TGTGCCAGCAGCCCCCCATACGGGACTAGCGGGTACGAGCAGTACTTC. It translates to CASSPPYGTSGYEQYF. The rearrangement joins TRBV7-8 to TRBJ2-7, with 12 bases fitting TRBD2. Germline V gives CDR1 SGHVS, CDR2 FQNEAQ. The CDR3 covers 16 residues. Trimming took 5 bases from V and 4 from J; bases not matched to a gene: 9.

The chain combines TRBV2 with TRBJ2-7; tentatively, D is TRBD2 (5 bases). CDR1 is SNHLY and CDR2 is FYNNEI in the germline V gene. CDR3 size: 13 residues. V was shortened by 3 bases and J by 6 bases, with 12 bases between the two germline ends. The CDR3 region is CASSEGEGVEQYF. In DNA, the CDR3 is TGTGCCAGCAGTGAGGGAGAGGGAGTCGAGCAGTACTTC.

In this sample, this clonotype turned up a few times. The V and J genes are TRBV11-2 and TRBJ2-1; D ambiguous. Trimming took off 4 bases at V and 6 bases at J, with 10 bases between the two ends. This CDR3 comprises 13 residues. From germline, CDR1 is SGHAT and CDR2 FQNNGV. CDR3 protein: CASSSTAFNEQFF. The CDR3 DNA is TGTGCCAGCAGCTCTACAGCTTTCAATGAGCAGTTCTTC.

The J gene is TRBJ2-3, the V gene TRBV20-1; 12 nucleotides align to TRBD2. Germline loops: CDR1 DFQATT, CDR2 SNEGSKA (reference sequence). The V gene end was trimmed by 0 bases and the J gene end by 0 bases; junction bases not matched to a gene: 4. The CDR3 loop spans 17 amino acids. CDR3 protein: CSARELAGGISTDTQYF. As DNA, the CDR3 is TGCAGTGCTAGAGAACTAGCGGGGGGCATAAGCACAGATACGCAGTATTTT.

This clonotype was detected ten times or more. V is TRBV29-1 and J is TRBJ2-3, with 9 bases aligning to TRBD1. Germline loops: CDR1 SQVTM, CDR2 ANQGSEA. J gave up 5 bases and V 3 bases, and 9 bases lay outside the gene matches. This CDR3 region has 15 residues. The CDR3 spells CSVDADRGSEDTQYF. CDR3 sequence (DNA): TGCAGCGTTGATGCGGACAGGGGAAGTGAAGATACGCAGTATTTT.

The chain combines TRBV4-3 with TRBJ1-2; unclear D gene. Per the germline V gene, CDR1 is LGHNA and CDR2 is YSLEER. V was cut by 0 bases and J by 5 bases, with 7 bases left in between. This CDR3 has 13 amino acids. The CDR3 coding sequence is TGCGCCAGCAGCCAAGATTCGGGATATGGCTACACCTTC. This gives the protein CASSQDSGYGYTF.